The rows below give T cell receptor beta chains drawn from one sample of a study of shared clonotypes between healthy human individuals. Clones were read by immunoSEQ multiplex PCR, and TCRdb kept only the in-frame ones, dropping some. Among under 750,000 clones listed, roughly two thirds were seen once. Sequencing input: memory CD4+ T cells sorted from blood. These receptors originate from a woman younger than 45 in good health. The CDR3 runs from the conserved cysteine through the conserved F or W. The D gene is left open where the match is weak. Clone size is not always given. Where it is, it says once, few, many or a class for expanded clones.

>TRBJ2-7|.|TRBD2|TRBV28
CASSLERGRYEQYF
TGTGCCAGCAGTTTAGAGCGGGGCCGGTACGAGCAGTACTTC
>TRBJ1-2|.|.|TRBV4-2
CASSQGLGENYGYTF
TGTGCCAGCAGCCAGGGTCTTGGGGAGAACTATGGCTACACCTTC
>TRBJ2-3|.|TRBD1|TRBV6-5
CASRRTGLADTQYF
TGTGCCAGCAGAAGGACAGGGTTAGCGGATACGCAGTATTTT
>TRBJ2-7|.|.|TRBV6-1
CASSVAVGLPYEQYF
TGTGCCAGCAGTGTTGCCGTCGGTCTCCCCTACGAGCAGTACTTC
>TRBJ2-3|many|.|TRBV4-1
CASSHPGGDTQYF
TGCGCCAGCAGCCACCCAGGAGGAGATACGCAGTATTTT
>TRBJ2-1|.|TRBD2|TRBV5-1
CASSYTGRAYNGQFF
TGCGCCAGCAGCTACACCGGGAGGGCTTACAATGGGCAGTTCTTC
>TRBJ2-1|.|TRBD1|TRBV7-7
CASSSGQGSYNEQFF
TGTGCCAGCAGCTCCGGACAGGGCTCCTACAATGAGCAGTTCTTC
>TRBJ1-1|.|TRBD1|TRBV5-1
CASSQSGTGGETEAFF
TGCGCCAGCAGCCAATCCGGGACAGGGGGAGAAACTGAAGCTTTCTTT
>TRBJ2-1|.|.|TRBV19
CASSKSGRLYNEQFF
TGTGCCAGTAGTAAGAGCGGACGACTCTACAATGAGCAGTTCTTC
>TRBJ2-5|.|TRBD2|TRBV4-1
CASSQTGLALIRETQYF
TGCGCCAGCAGCCAAACCGGACTAGCGCTTATACGGGAGACCCAGTACTTC
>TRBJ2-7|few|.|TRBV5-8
CASSHTDATDGLVKQYF
TGTGCCAGCAGCCATACCGACGCTACCGACGGCTTGGTGAAGCAGTACTTC
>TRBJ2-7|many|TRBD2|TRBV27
CASRKLAGGPLGEQYF
TGTGCCAGCAGAAAACTAGCGGGAGGGCCTTTAGGCGAGCAGTACTTC
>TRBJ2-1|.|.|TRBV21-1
CASSKRDREGEQFF
TGTGCCAGCAGCAAAAGGGACAGGGAGGGCGAGCAGTTCTTC
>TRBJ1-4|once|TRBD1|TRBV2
CASERGQPNEKLFF
TGTGCCAGCGAACGGGGACAGCCTAATGAAAAACTGTTTTTT
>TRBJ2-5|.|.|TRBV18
CASSPFPSEGETQYF
TGTGCCAGCTCCCCCTTCCCCTCGGAGGGGGAGACCCAGTACTTC
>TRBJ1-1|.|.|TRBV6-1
CASTLRQGPTEAFF
TGTGCCAGCACCCTGAGGCAGGGGCCCACTGAAGCTTTCTTT
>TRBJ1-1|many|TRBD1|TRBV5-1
CASSEGQDPSRAFF
TGCGCCAGCAGCGAAGGACAGGACCCGAGTAGGGCTTTCTTT
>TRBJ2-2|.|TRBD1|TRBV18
CASSPRPTGGEDTGELFF
TGTGCCAGCTCACCACGGCCGACAGGGGGTGAGGACACCGGGGAGCTGTTTTTT
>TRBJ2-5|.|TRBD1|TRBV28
CASSLGTGGLETQYF
TGTGCCAGCAGTTTAGGGACAGGGGGTTTGGAGACCCAGTACTTC
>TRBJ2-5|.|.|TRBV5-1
CASSLEGAETQYF
TGCGCCAGCAGCTTGGAAGGGGCGGAGACCCAGTACTTC
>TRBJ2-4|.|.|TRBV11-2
CASSYENIQYF
TGTGCCAGCAGCTATGAGAACATTCAGTACTTC
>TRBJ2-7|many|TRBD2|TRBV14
CASSQILAGSSEQYF
TGTGCCAGCAGCCAAATACTAGCGGGAAGCTCCGAGCAGTACTTC
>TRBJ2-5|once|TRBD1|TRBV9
CASTRGQGARLETQYF
TGTGCCAGCACCCGGGGACAGGGGGCGCGATTAGAGACCCAGTACTTC
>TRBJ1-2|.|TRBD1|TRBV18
CASSPPFEGQKYGYTF
TGTGCCAGCTCACCACCATTTGAGGGACAGAAATATGGCTACACCTTC
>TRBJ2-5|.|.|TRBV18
CASSPLLMGAETQYF
TGTGCCAGCTCACCCCTGCTTATGGGGGCCGAGACCCAGTACTTC
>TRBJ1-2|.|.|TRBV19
CASSIQSPGPSSGGYTF
TGTGCCAGTAGTATTCAGAGTCCGGGACCCTCGTCGGGTGGCTACACCTTC
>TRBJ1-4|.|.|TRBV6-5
CASSFPYFVEKLFF
TGTGCCAGCAGTTTCCCGTATTTTGTTGAAAAACTGTTTTTT
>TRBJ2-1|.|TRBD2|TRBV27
CASRGGWGDEQFF
TGTGCCAGCAGGGGGGGGTGGGGAGATGAGCAGTTCTTC
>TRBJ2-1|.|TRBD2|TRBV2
CASGRAGVGNEQFF
TGTGCCAGCGGACGAGCGGGAGTGGGCAATGAGCAGTTCTTC
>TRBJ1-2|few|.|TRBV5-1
CASSLEVGYGYTF
TGCGCCAGCAGCTTGGAGGTGGGGTATGGCTACACCTTC
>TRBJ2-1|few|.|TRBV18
CASSPREIFSYNEQFF
TGTGCCAGCTCACCCAGGGAGATTTTTTCCTACAATGAGCAGTTCTTC
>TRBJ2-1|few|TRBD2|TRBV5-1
CASSAASGAYNEQFF
TGCGCCAGCAGCGCGGCTAGCGGAGCGTACAATGAGCAGTTCTTC
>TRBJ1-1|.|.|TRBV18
CASSPQAVNTEAFF
TGTGCCAGCTCACCACAAGCGGTGAACACTGAAGCTTTCTTT
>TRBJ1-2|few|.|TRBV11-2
CASSLDPGRPYGYTF
TGTGCCAGCAGCTTAGATCCCGGCAGGCCCTATGGCTACACCTTC
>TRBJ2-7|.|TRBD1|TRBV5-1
CASSFGQGDIYEQYF
TGCGCCAGCAGCTTCGGACAGGGAGATATCTACGAGCAGTACTTC
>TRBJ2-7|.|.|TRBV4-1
CASSQESVGAAYEQYF
TGCGCCAGCAGCCAAGAATCTGTGGGGGCCGCCTACGAGCAGTACTTC
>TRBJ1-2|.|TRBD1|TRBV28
CASRTGTADGYTF
TGTGCCAGCCGAACCGGGACAGCCGATGGCTACACCTTC
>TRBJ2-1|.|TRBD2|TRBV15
CATSRGGRREGRNEQFF
TGTGCCACCAGCAGAGGGGGGAGACGGGAGGGCCGAAATGAGCAGTTCTTC
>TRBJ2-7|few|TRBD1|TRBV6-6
CASSYSRQGGHEQYF
TGTGCCAGCAGTTACTCCAGACAGGGTGGCCACGAGCAGTACTTC
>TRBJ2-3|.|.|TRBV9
CASSVNGEMDTQYF
TGTGCCAGCAGCGTAAACGGGGAGATGGATACGCAGTATTTT
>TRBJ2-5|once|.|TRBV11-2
CASSNQRVRQETQYF
TGTGCCAGCAGCAACCAGCGGGTGCGCCAAGAGACCCAGTACTTC
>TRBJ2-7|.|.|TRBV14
CASSQVSWNSYEQYF
TGTGCCAGCAGCCAAGTCTCATGGAACTCCTACGAGCAGTACTTC
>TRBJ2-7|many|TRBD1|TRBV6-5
CASSRGQGAYEQYF
TGTGCCAGCAGTCGTGGACAGGGGGCCTACGAGCAGTACTTC
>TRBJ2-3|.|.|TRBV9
CASSPRPGGTDTQYF
TGTGCCAGCAGCCCTCGACCGGGAGGCACAGATACGCAGTATTTT
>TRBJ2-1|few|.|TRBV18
CASEVAAYNEQFF
TGTGCCAGCGAAGTGGCGGCCTACAATGAGCAGTTCTTC